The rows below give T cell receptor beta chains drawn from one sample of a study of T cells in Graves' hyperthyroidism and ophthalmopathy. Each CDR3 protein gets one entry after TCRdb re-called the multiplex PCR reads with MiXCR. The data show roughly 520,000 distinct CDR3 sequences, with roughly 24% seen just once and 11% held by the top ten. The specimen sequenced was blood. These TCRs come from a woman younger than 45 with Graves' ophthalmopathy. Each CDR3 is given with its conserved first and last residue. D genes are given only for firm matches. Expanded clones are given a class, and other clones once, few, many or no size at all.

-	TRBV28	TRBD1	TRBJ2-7	TGTGCCAGCAGCCATTACGGGACAGGGTTCAGCGAGCAGTACTTC	CASSHYGTGFSEQYF
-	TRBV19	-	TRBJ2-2	TGTGCCAGTAGTATTTCAGAAACCGGGGAGCTGTTTTTT	CASSISETGELFF
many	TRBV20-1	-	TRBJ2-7	TGCAGTGCCCGGGACTTTACCTACGAGCAGTACTTC	CSARDFTYEQYF
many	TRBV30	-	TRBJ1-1	TGTGCCTGGGGGACGCAGAACACTGAAGCTTTCTTT	CAWGTQNTEAFF
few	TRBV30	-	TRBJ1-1	TGTGCCACCGGGGAAAACACTGAAGCTTTCTTT	CATGENTEAFF
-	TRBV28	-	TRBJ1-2	TGTGCCAGCAGATCGGGCGGACAGGGCTACACCTTC	CASRSGGQGYTF
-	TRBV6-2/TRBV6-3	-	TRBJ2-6	TGTGCCAGCAGCCACCAGGGACGGCAAGTCTCTGGGGCCAACGTCCTGACTTTC	CASSHQGRQVSGANVLTF
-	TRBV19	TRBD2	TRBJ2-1	TGTGCCACACATCAGCGGGGGGCTAGCTCCTACAATGAGCAGTTCTTC	CATHQRGASSYNEQFF
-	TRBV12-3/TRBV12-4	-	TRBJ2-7	TGTGCCAGCAGTTTTTTTACAGCGGTCGATAAGCAGTACTTC	CASSFFTAVDKQYF
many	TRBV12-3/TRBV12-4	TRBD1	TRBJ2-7	TGTGCCAGCAGTACCCGACAGGGGGTGTCCTACGAGCAGTACTTC	CASSTRQGVSYEQYF
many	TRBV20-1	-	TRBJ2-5	TGCAGTGCTAACCGGGACTCCCAAGAGACCCAGTACTTC	CSANRDSQETQYF
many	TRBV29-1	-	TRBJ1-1	TGCAGCGTTGAAGAGGGGTGGGGTCTTGCTTTCTTT	CSVEEGWGLAFF
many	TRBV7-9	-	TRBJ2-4	TGTGCCAGCAGCCATCCAGACGGGCCGGCCATTCAGTACTTC	CASSHPDGPAIQYF
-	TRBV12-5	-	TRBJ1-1	TGTGCTAGTGGATCCGGACAGAGCACTGAAGCTTTCTTT	CASGSGQSTEAFF
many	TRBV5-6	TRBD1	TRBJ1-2	TGTGCCAGCAGCTACGCCTTGACAGGGAACTATGGCTACACCTTC	CASSYALTGNYGYTF
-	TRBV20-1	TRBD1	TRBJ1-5	TGCAGTGCTGGGGACAGGGGCAAGCCCCAGCATTTT	CSAGDRGKPQHF
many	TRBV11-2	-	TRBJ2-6	TGTGCCAGCAGCTTACCAGGGCTTACTGGGGCCAACGTCCTGACTTTC	CASSLPGLTGANVLTF
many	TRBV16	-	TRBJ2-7	TGTGCCAGCAGCGAATCGGGGACTGCCCTCCGGGAGCAGTACTTC	CASSESGTALREQYF
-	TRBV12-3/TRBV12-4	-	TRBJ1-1	TGTGCCAGCAGTTTACCCGGGGCAGGGAATGAAGCTTTCTTT	CASSLPGAGNEAFF
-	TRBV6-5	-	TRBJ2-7	TGTGCCAGCAGTTACTCGCGGGCCGCCACCTACGAGCAGTACTTC	CASSYSRAATYEQYF
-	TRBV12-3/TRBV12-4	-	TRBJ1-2	TGTGCCAGCAGCTCCAGACAGGCGTATGGCTACACCTTC	CASSSRQAYGYTF
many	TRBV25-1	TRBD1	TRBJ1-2	TGTGCCAGCAGCCTAGGGACAGGGGATGGCTACACCTTC	CASSLGTGDGYTF
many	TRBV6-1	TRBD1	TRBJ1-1	TGTGCCAGCAGTGAACCGGGACAGGGGGCATCTGAAGCTTTCTTT	CASSEPGQGASEAFF
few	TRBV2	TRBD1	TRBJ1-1	TGTGCCAGCAGTGTTACAGGGGGCAGCGCTGAAGCTTTCTTT	CASSVTGGSAEAFF
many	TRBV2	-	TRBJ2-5	TGTGCCAGCAGGAGCGCAAGATACCAAGAGACCCAGTACTTC	CASRSARYQETQYF
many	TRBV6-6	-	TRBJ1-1	TGTGCCAGCAAATGGACCGTGAACACTGAAGCTTTCTTT	CASKWTVNTEAFF
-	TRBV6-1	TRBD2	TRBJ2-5	TGTGCCAGCAGTGAGGGAGTAGCGGGGGGGCAAGAGACCCAGTACTTC	CASSEGVAGGQETQYF
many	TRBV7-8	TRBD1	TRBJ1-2	TGTGCCAGCACCCCGGGAGGGGGCCTAAAAGTCCATGGCTACACCTTC	CASTPGGGLKVHGYTF
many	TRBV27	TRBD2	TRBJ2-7	TGTGCCAGCAGTTTAGGCGGGGGGACCGCATACGAGCAGTACTTC	CASSLGGGTAYEQYF
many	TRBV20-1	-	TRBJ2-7	TGCAGTGCAAATATTGACATCTACGAGCAGTACTTC	CSANIDIYEQYF
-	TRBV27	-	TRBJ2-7	TGTGCCAGCAGTGTTACCGGGACATCGAGCTCCTACGAGCAGTACTTC	CASSVTGTSSSYEQYF
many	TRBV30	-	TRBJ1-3	TGTGCCTGTAATAACAGGGCTGGAAACACCATATATTTT	CACNNRAGNTIYF
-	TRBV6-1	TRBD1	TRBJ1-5	TGTGCCAGCAGTGAGGGGGTCCGGACAGGGGGAGGTCAGCCCCAGCATTTT	CASSEGVRTGGGQPQHF
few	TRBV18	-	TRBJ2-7	TGTGCCAGCTCACCACAGGGTCCTACCTACGAGCAGTACTTC	CASSPQGPTYEQYF
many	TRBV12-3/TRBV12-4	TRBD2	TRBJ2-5	TGTGCCAGCAGTTTAGGAATAGCGGGCCTGGGGACCCAGTACTTC	CASSLGIAGLGTQYF
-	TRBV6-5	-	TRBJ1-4	TGTGCCAGCAGTTACCGGGGACGGCTTAATGAAAAACTGTTTTTT	CASSYRGRLNEKLFF
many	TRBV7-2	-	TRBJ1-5	TGTGCCAGCAGACAAGCCGGGACTAGCAATCAGCCCCAGCATTTT	CASRQAGTSNQPQHF
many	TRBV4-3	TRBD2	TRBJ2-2	TGCGCCAGCAGCCAGGGGGACTACTCCGTGAACACCGGGGAGCTGTTTTTT	CASSQGDYSVNTGELFF
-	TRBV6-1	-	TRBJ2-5	TGTGCCAGCACTCCCGACCGGGCCGGGACCCAGTACTTC	CASTPDRAGTQYF
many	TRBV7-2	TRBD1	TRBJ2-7	TGTGCCAGCAGCTATCCTCCGGGACAGGGAAAGTACGAGCAGTACTTC	CASSYPPGQGKYEQYF
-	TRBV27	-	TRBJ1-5	TGTGCCAGCAGTTTCACTGTCTATCAGCCCCAGCATTTT	CASSFTVYQPQHF
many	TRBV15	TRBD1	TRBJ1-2	TGTGCCACCAGCAGAGATAAGGGGGCGAATCCCTATGGCTACACCTTC	CATSRDKGANPYGYTF
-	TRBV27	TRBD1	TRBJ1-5	TGTGCCAGCAGTTCACCACGGACAGGGCGAAATCAGCCCCAGCATTTT	CASSSPRTGRNQPQHF
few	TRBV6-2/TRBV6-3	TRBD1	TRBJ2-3	TGTGCCAGCCCCTGGGACAGCAACACAGATACGCAGTATTTT	CASPWDSNTDTQYF
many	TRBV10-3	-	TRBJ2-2	TGTGCCATCAGGCAGGGTGTTGGCACCGGGGAGCTGTTTTTT	CAIRQGVGTGELFF
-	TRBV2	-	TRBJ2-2	TGTGCCAGCAGTGAAGCGGGGGTACCTATGACGGAGAACACCGGGGAGCTGTTTTTT	CASSEAGVPMTENTGELFF
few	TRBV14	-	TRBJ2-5	TGTGCCAGCAGCCAAAGCTACGAGACCCAGTACTTC	CASSQSYETQYF
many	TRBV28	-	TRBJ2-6	TGTGCCAGCAGTTTATATTTCTACAGGGACTCTGGGGCCAACGTCCTGACTTTC	CASSLYFYRDSGANVLTF
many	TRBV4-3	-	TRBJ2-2	TGCGCCAGCACGGTCGACTTTCGGGGTGGGTTAATCGGGGAGCTGTTTTTT	CASTVDFRGGLIGELFF
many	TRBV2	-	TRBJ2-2	TGTGCCAGCAGTGAAACCCGGGGCGGTAACACCGGGGAGCTGTTTTTT	CASSETRGGNTGELFF
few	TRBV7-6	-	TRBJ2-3	TGTGCCAGCGGGGAAGGACCGTCCCGGGATACGCAGTATTTT	CASGEGPSRDTQYF
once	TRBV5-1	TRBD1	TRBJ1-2	TGCGCCAGCTCATTCAGGGGGCCAGGCTATGGCTACACCTTC	CASSFRGPGYGYTF
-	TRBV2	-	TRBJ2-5	TGTGCCAGCAGTTCGCGGGGAGGCCCAGAGACCCAGTACTTC	CASSSRGGPETQYF
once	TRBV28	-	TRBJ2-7	TGTGCCAGCAGTTACCCCCTTACTCCTGGTGAGGGGGCCTACGAGCAGTACTTC	CASSYPLTPGEGAYEQYF
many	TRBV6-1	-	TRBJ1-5	TGTGCCACCCTCGGTAGCAATAGCAATCAGCCCCAGCATTTT	CATLGSNSNQPQHF
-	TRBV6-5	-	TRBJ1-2	TGTGCCAGCAGTTGCTCTCGGGTCAGGGGTTATGGTTACACCTTC	CASSCSRVRGYGYTF
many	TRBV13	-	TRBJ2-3	TGTGCCAGCAGCTTAAGGGGACCCGGCACAGATACGCAGTATTTT	CASSLRGPGTDTQYF
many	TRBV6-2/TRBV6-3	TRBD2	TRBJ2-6	TGTGCCAGCAGCCCCGTGGGAGCGGGGGTGATCTCTGGGGCCAACGTCCTGACTTTC	CASSPVGAGVISGANVLTF